This T cell receptor (beta chain) was sequenced in a study of blood T cell repertoires in COVID-19. As processed by the authors: From reference gene primer amplification, estimates of nucleated cell counts were derived. Sequenced by immunoSEQ multiplex PCR; TCRdb stores in-frame clones only, minus some. Clone size and the V and J calls come from that table; the DNA yielded D and trimming. Altogether about 330,000 clones are present, around 86% being singletons, with the ten largest covering less than 11%. This clone has only one observation. The length of the CDR3 is 15 residues. Germline V lookup: CDR1 KGHSH, CDR2 LQKENI. J gave up 6 bases and V 5 bases, and 11 bases lay outside the gene matches. Enrollees, about 18 to 89 years old, lived in 24 US areas.

The rearrangement links TRBV18 to TRBJ1-2; the match to TRBD1 covers 8 bases. The specimen sequenced was PBMCs or T cells enriched from blood (not recorded which). The clonotype comes from a woman in her late teens or twenties who had recovered from COVID-19. The DNA of the CDR3 is TGTGCCAGCTCATGGGCTGACAGGGGACTCGATGGCTACACCTTC. It codes for CASSWADRGLDGYTF.